A selection of T cell receptor beta chains follows, all from one sample in a study of CD8 T cells in ankylosing spondylitis. A single record per CDR3 protein comes from TCRdb applying MiXCR to the 5' RACE reads. Among a few hundred thousand distinct CDR3 sequences listed, around 20% were seen once. The sample comprised blood, either unsorted or a sorted T cell fraction (not recorded which). The receptors shown here come from a male donor with ankylosing spondylitis. Both conserved end residues are part of each CDR3.

length | V | CDR3
13 | TRBV25-1 | CATNGYSTDTQYF
16 | TRBV20-1 | CSARGAEGHLTYEQYF
15 | TRBV4-1 | CASSNPVGTNTEAFF
14 | TRBV7-6 | CASSLLNEYNEQFF
14 | TRBV4-1 | CASSQDIHARGYTF
14 | TRBV11-1 | CASSSQGQFYEQYF
14 | TRBV15 | CATSSSRVNQPQHF
14 | TRBV25-1 | CASSEIQGDTEAFF
17 | TRBV28 | CASSLRAGSVPNYGYTF
12 | TRBV20-1 | CSAPATYNEQFF
13 | TRBV6-2/TRBV6-3 | CASAGAGENEQFF
14 | TRBV7-2 | CASSQQPGPDTQYF
14 | TRBV19 | CASSIAGMGTEAFF
14 | TRBV5-6 | CASSYGRSNQPQHF
12 | TRBV14 | CASSQVFNELFF
16 | TRBV4-3 | CASSQGRRLRQNIQYF
17 | TRBV3-1 | CASSQYPTSEGTDTQYF
15 | TRBV5-5 | CASRPEGAIPYEQYF
14 | TRBV7-8 | CASSSTTGLGKLFF
14 | TRBV4-1 | CASSQVEGITEAFF
16 | TRBV2 | CASSDTDRGEYNEQFF
16 | TRBV6-5 | CASSYVRTSATYEQYF
13 | TRBV12-3/TRBV12-4 | CASGQGNSYEQYF
14 | TRBV4-1 | CASSSGQGFAEQFF
18 | TRBV11-2 | CASSLVLAGALDTGELFF
17 | TRBV9 | CASSVAGTSGSYNEQFF
18 | TRBV4-1 | CASSQDRLAGGHTDTQYF
12 | TRBV20-1 | CSAREGLAPQYF
16 | TRBV12-3/TRBV12-4 | CASSLTTSGRTDTQYF
14 | TRBV20-1 | CSARGILANEKLFF
16 | TRBV4-3 | CASSQDSTFAFTEAFF
18 | TRBV4-1 | CASSKGTSGGAAENEQFF
14 | TRBV5-1 | CASSQTGVEYEQYF
17 | TRBV27 | CASSLLWAGRATDTQYF
14 | TRBV5-1 | CASSLVIGDTEAFF
14 | TRBV14 | CASTLQGPPDTQYF
15 | TRBV27 | CASSPQGVLNTEAFF